The 20 T cell receptor beta chains listed next were all sequenced from one sample in a study of vaccination and CD4 T cells after COVID-19. These receptors lack a known antigen. With the Oncomine TCR Beta short-read assay, DNA from cultured CD4+ T cells was sequenced. TCRdb ran MiXCR on the PCR reads and lists one entry per CDR3 protein. The table records approximately 26,000 distinct CDR3 sequences, under 70% of them present only once. Treatment here: roughly ten-day PBMC culture with coronavirus spike peptide pools or control peptides (ViraFEST assay). The sequencing sample was made of CD4+ T cells from blood, cultured in vitro. These receptors were taken from a human donor who had recovered from COVID-19.

The chain joins TRBV20-1 to TRBJ2-7; 9 nucleotides agree with TRBD1. Germline loops: CDR1 DFQATT, CDR2 SNEGSKA (reference sequence). J gave up 5 bases and V 0 bases, and 5 bases lay outside the gene matches. The CDR3 loop spans 14 amino acids. CDR3 in DNA: TGCAGTGCTAGAGAAGGACAGGGGATCCACGAGCAGTACTTC. The encoded protein is CSAREGQGIHEQYF.

The J gene is TRBJ1-1, the V gene TRBV6-5, with 9 positions matching TRBD1. Trimming cost V 0 bases and J 7 bases; bases outside gene matches: 6. CDR1 MNHEY and CDR2 SVGAGI come from the germline V gene. The CDR3 runs to 15 residues. The CDR3 protein is CASSYSNRGQSEAFF. The CDR3 coding sequence is TGTGCCAGCAGTTACTCGAACAGGGGGCAAAGTGAAGCTTTCTTT.

Relative to its sample, this clonotype is medium-sized. This chain joins TRBV7-6 and TRBJ1-5; D call uncertain. This CDR3 region has 15 residues. Trimming left V 1 base short and J 7 bases short, with 14 bases between. Germline CDR1 SGHVS, CDR2 FNYEAQ. CDR3 residues: CASSLGGGVGQPQHF. The CDR3 region has the DNA TGTGCCAGCAGCTTAGGTGGTGGGGTGGGGCAGCCCCAGCATTTT.

This sequence joins TRBV28 and TRBJ1-2; the match to TRBD1 covers 8 bases. The CDR3 loop spans 14 amino acids. V gave up 3 bases and J gave up 8 bases; unmatched junction bases: 8. Germline loops: CDR1 MDHEN, CDR2 SYDVKM. The CDR3 protein is CASSFVQGARGYTF. The CDR3 DNA follows: TGTGCCAGCAGTTTCGTGCAGGGGGCGCGGGGCTACACCTTC.

This clonotype was counted only a few times. V is TRBV7-2 and J is TRBJ2-7; D is uncertain. The length of the CDR3 is 12 residues. The V and J ends lost 5 bases and 2 bases respectively, with 7 bases between them. Germline values: CDR1 SGHTA, CDR2 FQGNSA. The chain's CDR3 is CASSEGAYEQYF. The CDR3 coding sequence is TGTGCCAGCAGCGAAGGCGCCTACGAGCAGTACTTC. The full variable domain, its missing parts supplied by reference TRBV7-2 and TRBJ2-7, is GAGVSQSPSNKVTEKGKDVELRCDPISGHTALYWYRQSLGQGLEFLIYFQGNSAPDKSGLPSDRFSAERTGGSVSTLTIQRTQQEDSAVYLCASSEGAYEQYFGPGTRLTVT.

The chain employs TRBV7-9 and TRBJ1-1; D gene ambiguous. V gave up 5 bases and J gave up 1 base, with 14 bases separating them. The CDR3 is 15 amino acids. Germline lookup yields CDR1 SEHNR and CDR2 FQNEAQ (reference sequence). CDR3 residues: CASSHPPGRNTEAFF. CDR3 nucleotide sequence: TGTGCCAGCAGCCATCCCCCGGGCCGGAACACTGAAGCTTTCTTT.

The chain combines TRBV7-8 with TRBJ1-6, with D uncertain. Germline V CDR1 and CDR2: SGHVS, FQNEAQ. The CDR3 length is 14 residues. Trimming shortened V by 3 bases and J by 5 bases, and 8 bases separated the two germline ends. DNA of the CDR3: TGTGCCAGCAGCTTGAATTGGGATAATTCACCCCTCCACTTT. Protein sequence: CASSLNWDNSPLHF.

The chain is built from TRBV4-1 and TRBJ1-2; D perhaps matches TRBD1 (5 bases). V lost 1 base, J lost 6 bases, and 9 bases lay in between. This CDR3 is built from 13 residues. CDR1 is MGHRA and CDR2 is YSYEKL in the germline V gene. CDR3 in DNA: TGCGCCAGCAGCCAAGGGGGGAGCCATGGCTACACCTTC. Its translation: CASSQGGSHGYTF.

This clonotype was counted a few times. CDR3 DNA sequence: TGTGCCAGCAGCGCCTTCAATCAGCCCCAGCATTTT. Translation: CASSAFNQPQHF. The chain employs TRBV7-2 and TRBJ1-5; D not resolved. The CDR3 runs to 12 residues. Germline CDR1 SGHTA, CDR2 FQGNSA. Deletions cut 5 bases from V and 3 bases from J, with 5 bases between.

The chain recombines TRBV20-1 with TRBJ2-5; D might be TRBD2 (6 bases). The germline V gene encodes CDR1 DFQATT and CDR2 SNEGSKA (reference sequence). The CDR3 is made up of 14 amino acids. Trimming left V 6 bases short and J 1 base short, with 15 bases between. The CDR3 DNA sequence: TGCAGTGCACCGACGGGCGGGGTCCAAGAGACCCAGTACTTC. This sequence encodes CSAPTGGVQETQYF.

The chain uses TRBV7-8 and TRBJ1-6; 7 bases align to TRBD1. Germline lookup yields CDR1 SGHVS and CDR2 FQNEAQ. J was trimmed by 4 bases and V by 1 base; bases with no gene match: 4. This CDR3 spans 16 amino acids. The CDR3 loop reads CASSLEGALYNSPLHF. CDR3 bases: TGTGCCAGCAGCTTAGAGGGGGCCCTATATAATTCACCCCTCCACTTT.

The chain has TRBV20-1 and TRBJ1-2; 9 bases align to TRBD1. Germline loops: CDR1 DFQATT, CDR2 SNEGSKA (reference sequence). The CDR3 contains 14 residues. J was trimmed by 2 bases and V by 3 bases; bases with no gene match: 4. The CDR3 nucleotides read TGCAGTGCTAGTCCAGGGACAGGGAACTATGGCTACACCTTC. Translating it yields CSASPGTGNYGYTF.

This sequence joins TRBV19 and TRBJ1-1; D remains unclear. Trimming took 9 bases from V and 2 from J, leaving 16 bases between them. The CDR3 runs to 14 residues. The germline V gene encodes CDR1 LNHDA and CDR2 SQIVND (reference sequence). CDR3 sequence (DNA): TGTGCCAGCCGAGGGTTTGTAGGTAACACTGAAGCTTTCTTT. As protein: CASRGFVGNTEAFF.

The chain has TRBV11-3 and TRBJ2-7, with a possible D match to TRBD1 (7 bases). The V gene's germline CDR1 is SGHNT and CDR2 YENEEA. This CDR3 is 14 amino acids long. Trimming shortened V by 2 bases and J by 3 bases, and 11 bases separated the two germline ends. As DNA, the CDR3 is TGTGCCAGCAGCTTAAGGGGGGACAGCTACGAGCAGTACTTC. Its translation is CASSLRGDSYEQYF.

The chain uses TRBV7-2 and TRBJ1-5; maybe TRBD1 (5 bases). The CDR3 contains 16 residues. V lost 1 base, J lost 2 bases, and 12 bases lay in between. Per germline, CDR1 SGHTA and CDR2 FQGNSA. The CDR3 protein is CASSLGGAGGNQPQHF. The CDR3, as DNA: TGTGCCAGCAGCTTAGGTGGGGCGGGAGGCAATCAGCCCCAGCATTTT.

The chain is built from TRBV28 and TRBJ1-1; D is unclear. Germline V gene data show CDR1 as MDHEN and CDR2 as SYDVKM. The CDR3 runs 13 residues. The V end was cut by 2 bases, the J end by 2 bases, with 6 bases between. The CDR3 bases are TGTGCCAGCAGTTTAGGTGGTAACACTGAAGCTTTCTTT. It codes for CASSLGGNTEAFF.

The V and J genes are TRBV5-1 and TRBJ1-2; D uncertain. Germline V lookup: CDR1 SGHRS, CDR2 YFSETQ. Trimming shortened V by 5 bases and J by 2 bases, and 7 bases separated the two germline ends. The CDR3 covers 12 residues. The CDR3 DNA is TGCGCCAGCAGAGGTACCAACTATGGCTACACCTTC. Its protein is CASRGTNYGYTF.

In its sample, this clonotype was seen a few times. The chain joins TRBV20-1 to TRBJ1-5, with 7 bases identical to TRBD1. Germline values: CDR1 DFQATT, CDR2 SNEGSKA (reference sequence). J lost 1 base, V lost 4 bases, and 7 bases had no gene match. The CDR3 is 15 residues long. CDR3 in amino acids: CSANRQGGSNQPQHF. CDR3 bases: TGCAGTGCTAATCGACAGGGCGGAAGCAATCAGCCCCAGCATTTT.

The chain carries TRBV20-1 and TRBJ1-5; D unclear. With 5 bases removed from V and 0 bases from J, the gap between germline ends came to 17 bases. Germline V lookup: CDR1 DFQATT, CDR2 SNEGSKA (reference sequence). The CDR3 totals 16 residues. The CDR3 DNA sequence: TGCAGTGCTCCAGACCGAAGACCCTATAGCAATCAGCCCCAGCATTTT. It encodes CSAPDRRPYSNQPQHF.

This clonotype was detected a few times. This chain joins TRBV15 and TRBJ1-2, with D possibly matching TRBD1 (6 bases). The CDR3 spans 14 residues. The germline V gene encodes CDR1 LNHNV and CDR2 YYDKDF (reference sequence). Deletions cut 0 bases from V and 8 bases from J, with 13 bases between. CDR3 residues: CATSRDMEGGGYTF. The CDR3 nucleotides are TGTGCCACCAGCAGAGATATGGAGGGGGGCGGCTACACCTTC.